This T cell receptor (beta chain) comes out of a study of patients and donors after allogeneic stem cell transplantation (dated by TCRdb to the early 2020s). Libraries were built with RT-PCR. Sequencing was performed on a NextSeq 550. TCRdb handled the public reads itself, with Q25 trimming in fastp and clone calling in MiXCR, and kept productive beta chains. All rows with the same CDR3 protein become a single entry with the most common DNA and genes. Recorded for this sample are roughly 880,000 distinct CDR3 sequences; more than 15% of them occurred a single time. The top ten clonotypes cover roughly 6.4% of the sample. The germline V gene sets CDR1 to MNHNS and CDR2 to SASEGT. V is cut back by 6 bases and J by 3 bases, with 9 bases in the junction unmatched. The CDR3 contains 15 residues, cysteine and phenylalanine counted. Of all the DNA, just the CDR3 is kept, 45 bases in frame from base 1. In the case of this clonotype: This clone's antigen is unknown. The sample holds no much larger clone one base away, and base qualities are not on file.

Specimen: blood, either unsorted or a sorted T cell fraction (not recorded which). The receptor chain draws on TRBV6-1 and TRBJ2-7; 9 nucleotides in the junction match TRBD1. This clonotype was obtained from a human donor who was either an allogeneic HSCT recipient or a stem cell or donor lymphocyte infusion donor (not recorded which). It is not recorded whose cells these are; they may come from a transplant donor. CDR3 reads: CASSTSGTGSYEQYF. The nucleotides read TGTGCCAGCAGCACCTCCGGGACAGGGAGCTACGAGCAGTACTTC.